The rows below give T cell receptor beta chains drawn from one sample of a study of T cell clones after liver transplantation. The table came from immunoSEQ multiplex PCR; TCRdb's copy has only in-frame clones and leaves some out. Among 40,000 to 65,000 clones, 84% were seen once, and the ten largest hold about 8.1%. Here the sequenced sample was CD4+ T cells from blood, taken before liver transplant. These receptors were taken from a human donor who received a liver transplant. Both conserved end residues are part of each CDR3. The order of the fields is V gene, J gene, D gene, CDR3 protein. D genes are given only for firm matches.

TRBV7-2	TRBJ2-2	-	CASSLVPGGVGELFF
TRBV7-2	TRBJ2-1	-	CASSFQAGRRDEQFF
TRBV18	TRBJ2-1	-	CASSPRREEQFF
TRBV19	TRBJ2-3	TRBD2	CASSMQTSGATDTQYF
TRBV11-2	TRBJ2-7	-	CASSLDRGYEQYF
TRBV5-1	TRBJ2-2	-	CASSFARLAGAGELFF
TRBV13	TRBJ1-2	TRBD1	CASSEGAGGYTF
TRBV11-3	TRBJ2-3	-	CASSLGAAADTQYF
TRBV10-3	TRBJ1-1	-	CAISDFRGDNTEAFF
TRBV19	TRBJ1-4	-	CASSGGREGEKLFF
TRBV2	TRBJ2-1	-	CASSDRDLEFF
TRBV7-2	TRBJ2-5	TRBD2	CASSLGLAESQETQYF
TRBV6-6	TRBJ2-7	TRBD2	CASTSRAGNYEQYF
TRBV28	TRBJ2-1	TRBD2	CASSPRGLAGGSYNEQFF
TRBV4-3	TRBJ2-1	-	CASSQDSEAVNEQFF
TRBV6-4	TRBJ2-7	TRBD2	CASNPTSQDEQYF
TRBV18	TRBJ2-1	TRBD2	CASSPGLAGGDEQFF
TRBV14	TRBJ2-1	-	CASSQFNEQFF
TRBV10-3	TRBJ1-2	-	CAIGGLNGGYTF
TRBV19	TRBJ1-5	-	CASSISPLKPQHF
TRBV7-3	TRBJ2-1	-	CASSLTWGGSYNEQFF
TRBV5-6	TRBJ2-3	TRBD2	CASRLRTSPTDTQYF
TRBV9	TRBJ2-7	TRBD2	CASSVLGGSSYEQYF
TRBV7-9	TRBJ2-5	-	CASLRETQYF
TRBV6-5	TRBJ1-6	-	CASNRGRGSPLHF
TRBV2	TRBJ2-1	TRBD2	CASTGGRASNEQFF
TRBV7-2	TRBJ1-2	TRBD1	CASTPGQGTGYTF
TRBV4-1	TRBJ1-6	-	CASSQESLRGSYNSPLHF
TRBV9	TRBJ2-5	-	CASSVMGIQETQYF
TRBV27	TRBJ2-7	TRBD1	CASSLRALGQGAYEQYF
TRBV15	TRBJ2-7	-	CATMWPFRQRTSYEQYF
TRBV6-1	TRBJ2-7	TRBD2	CASSDAGRPPPYEQYF
TRBV4-1	TRBJ2-1	-	CASSHNRVQYDEQFF
TRBV4-2	TRBJ2-1	-	CASSQVVLAVQNEQFF
TRBV5-4	TRBJ1-6	-	CASRLGRDNSPLHF
TRBV11-2	TRBJ2-7	-	CASSFRRTAAYEQYF
TRBV6-1	TRBJ2-7	-	CARTRRGHTNYEQYF
TRBV5-6	TRBJ1-1	TRBD1	CASSTSRDRGNTEAFF
TRBV5-4	TRBJ2-7	-	CASSPSGTVKYEQYF
TRBV7-9	TRBJ1-1	-	CASSLTENTEAFF
TRBV27	TRBJ1-5	TRBD1	CASRLTGVGQPQHF
TRBV5-1	TRBJ2-1	TRBD2	CASSLEAPGEGLARQFF